This T cell receptor beta chain was recovered during a study of blood T cell repertoires in COVID-19. Methods used by the authors: Quantification of nucleated cells was approximated via reference gene primer amplification. TCRdb's table, derived via immunoSEQ multiplex PCR, lists solely in-frame clones and lacks some. V, J and clone size reflect that table, while D and trimming were determined from the DNA. The sample holds about 170,000 clones; roughly nine tenths are singletons and the top ten take approximately 0.5%. Trimming removed 2 bases from V and 5 bases from J; junction bases left unmatched: 5. CDR3 length: 15 residues. CDR1 and CDR2 from the germline V gene are SGHTA and FQGNSA.

Sequencing input: peripheral blood. This TCR came from a man aged 45-65 years with acute or convalescent COVID-19. The rearrangement uses TRBV7-2 and TRBJ2-2, with 7 bases aligning to TRBD2. The CDR3 loop is CASSLRSGATGELFF. The CDR3 region has the DNA TGTGCCAGCAGCTTAAGGAGCGGGGCGACCGGGGAGCTGTTTTTT.